The 30 T cell receptor beta chains given below trace back to one sample, sequenced in a study of PD-1 blockade in classical Hodgkin lymphoma. Profiled with immunoSEQ multiplex PCR; TCRdb holds only in-frame clones, not every one. The sample records approximately 160,000 clones, around 84% being singletons. In every patient, relapse followed autologous stem cell transplantation, while exposure to brentuximab vedotin differed. The sample in question was peripheral blood mononuclear cells (PBMCs), obtained before the second cycle of nivolumab. The receptor source for this set is a human donor with classical Hodgkin lymphoma.

The J gene is TRBJ1-5, the V gene TRBV2, with D unclear. V was pared by 3 bases and J by 2 bases, with 20 bases between. The CDR3 loop spans 18 amino acids. Germline V gene lookup returns CDR1 SNHLY and CDR2 FYNNEI. CDR3 sequence: CASSDLSTPGIGNQPQHF. The CDR3 coding sequence is TGTGCCAGCAGTGATTTAAGCACTCCAGGCATTGGCAATCAGCCCCAGCATTTT.

This clone was observed a handful of times. V and J are TRBV7-2 and TRBJ1-2; D is ambiguous. V lost 1 base and J 3 bases, leaving 6 bases between the germline ends. From germline, CDR1 is SGHTA and CDR2 FQGNSA. The CDR3 covers 13 residues. CDR3 region: CASSLGQHYGYTF. CDR3 in DNA: TGTGCCAGCAGCTTAGGTCAGCACTATGGCTACACCTTC.

J is TRBJ2-3 and V is TRBV7-3; maybe TRBD2 (6 bases). This CDR3 has 15 residues. Trimming took 5 bases from V and 2 from J, leaving 14 bases between them. Germline values: CDR1 SGHTA, CDR2 FQGTGA. The CDR3 reads CASSPFSGLTDTQYF. The DNA of the CDR3 is TGTGCCAGCAGCCCCTTTTCGGGACTCACAGATACGCAGTATTTT.

This clone was detected a few times. The V call is TRBV11-2, the J call TRBJ1-6, with no clear D. In germline, CDR1 is SGHAT, CDR2 FQNNGV. V was trimmed by 5 bases and J by 8 bases, leaving 13 bases between them. This CDR3 is built from 14 residues. CDR3 sequence: CASSLGVGDSPLHF. For the CDR3, the DNA is TGTGCCAGCAGCCTCGGAGTTGGGGATTCACCCCTCCACTTT.

The CDR3 coding sequence is TGTGCCAGCAGTTTGGGGCTAGGTGGAAACACCATATATTTT. As protein: CASSLGLGGNTIYF. The chain joins TRBV6-6 to TRBJ1-3; D is possibly TRBD1 (5 bases). The CDR3 consists of 14 residues. CDR1 is MNHNY and CDR2 is SVGAGI in the germline V gene (reference sequence). With 4 bases removed from V and 3 bases from J, the gap between germline ends came to 10 bases.

The chain combines TRBV28 with TRBJ2-1; 9 nucleotides agree with TRBD2. With 5 bases clipped from V and 4 bases from J, the junction kept 6 bases outside the gene matches. Germline values: CDR1 MDHEN, CDR2 SYDVKM. The CDR3 has 15 amino acids. The DNA for the CDR3 is TGTGCCAGCAGTGCCGGGACTAGCTCTTACAATGAGCAGTTCTTC. It encodes CASSAGTSSYNEQFF.

This chain links TRBV18 with TRBJ1-1, with a tentative D call TRBD1 (6 bases). V was trimmed by 6 bases and J by 0 bases, leaving 14 bases between them. The CDR3 covers 15 residues. Germline V lookup: CDR1 KGHSH, CDR2 LQKENI. The CDR3 nucleotides are TGTGCCAGCTCTCAGGACAGCATGATGAACACTGAAGCTTTCTTT. It specifies CASSQDSMMNTEAFF.

The V and J genes are TRBV7-9 and TRBJ2-1; TRBD2 aligns across 10 bases. CDR1 and CDR2 (germline): SEHNR, FQNEAQ (reference sequence). This CDR3 spans 16 amino acids. J was trimmed by 6 bases and V by 4 bases; bases with no gene match: 9. The CDR3 coding sequence is TGTGCCAGCAGCTCCAAAGCGGGGGGGACCAGCAATGAGCAGTTCTTC. Translated: CASSSKAGGTSNEQFF.

This clone was seen just once. The CDR3 bases are TGCGCCAGCAGTCAGCCGGGACAGGGGTTTCAAGAGACCCAGTACTTC. Amino acid sequence: CASSQPGQGFQETQYF. The chain combines TRBV23-1 with TRBJ2-5; 10 bases align to TRBD1. TRBV23-1 is identified as an open reading frame with a role that is uncertain. The CDR3 consists of 16 residues. After removal of 3 bases from V and 2 bases from J, the junction contained 6 bases not matched to a gene.

The genes are TRBV19 and TRBJ2-1; a possible D gene is TRBD2 (5 bases). Germline-derived CDR1 and CDR2 are LNHDA and SQIVND (reference sequence). The V end was cut by 5 bases, the J end by 3 bases, with 11 bases between. CDR3 length equals 14 residues. CDR3 in amino acids: CASSPGIGYNEQFF. CDR3 DNA sequence: TGTGCCAGTAGTCCGGGGATAGGCTACAATGAGCAGTTCTTC.

The CDR3 region has the DNA TGTGCCAGCAGTTACTCCGGGACGGTGTTCGGAAACACCATATATTTT. Its protein product is CASSYSGTVFGNTIYF. The chain uses TRBV6-6 and TRBJ1-3; D perhaps matches TRBD1 (5 bases). V dropped 0 bases and J dropped 4 bases, with 13 bases sitting between them. This CDR3 spans 16 amino acids. Germline V CDR1 and CDR2: MNHNY, SVGAGI (reference sequence).

The V call is TRBV6-5, the J call TRBJ2-4, with 8 bases matching TRBD2. Germline V gene lookup returns CDR1 MNHEY and CDR2 SVGAGI. Trimming at V came to 5 bases and at J to 3 bases, leaving 3 bases not matched to a gene. This CDR3 is built from 14 residues. CDR3 in amino acids: CASSRGGVKNIQYF. As DNA, the CDR3 is TGTGCCAGCAGTCGGGGGGGTGTCAAAAACATTCAGTACTTC.

The chain couples TRBV7-3 to TRBJ2-7; D is unresolved. CDR3 length: 14 amino acids. With 0 bases removed from V and 2 bases from J, the gap between germline ends came to 8 bases. Germline V gene data show CDR1 as SGHTA and CDR2 as FQGTGA. CDR3 bases: TGTGCCAGCAGCTTAACCGGCAGCACCTACGAGCAGTACTTC. Translating it yields CASSLTGSTYEQYF.

This clone was found once. The rearrangement uses TRBV19 and TRBJ1-1; tentatively, D is TRBD1 (6 bases). V shed 4 bases and J shed 6 bases, with 9 bases lying between them. Germline V gene sequence: CDR1 LNHDA, CDR2 SQIVND (reference sequence). The CDR3 runs 12 residues. The CDR3 protein is CASSTRGAEAFF. The CDR3 DNA is TGTGCCAGTAGTACTAGGGGGGCTGAAGCTTTCTTT.

The chain combines TRBV19 with TRBJ2-5; tentatively, D is TRBD1 or TRBD2 (5 bases each). Germline V gene lookup returns CDR1 LNHDA and CDR2 SQIVND (reference sequence). The CDR3 extends over 15 amino acids. V was pared by 1 base and J by 5 bases, with 14 bases between. The CDR3 DNA sequence: TGTGCCAGTAGTATAGGGACCCGAGGGGAGGAGACCCAGTACTTC. Its protein is CASSIGTRGEETQYF.

The CDR3 loop is CSVAKGADQPQHF. DNA for the CDR3: TGCAGCGTTGCGAAGGGAGCCGATCAGCCCCAGCATTTT. The chain uses TRBV29-1 and TRBJ1-5; the D is unclear. The V and J ends lost 4 bases and 5 bases respectively, with 12 bases between them. This CDR3 has 13 amino acids. CDR1 and CDR2 from the germline V gene are SQVTM and ANQGSEA.

This clone was seen only a few times. This chain joins TRBV2 and TRBJ2-7; 9 bases are shared with TRBD2. The CDR3 runs to 14 residues. J lost 3 bases, V lost 8 bases, and 8 bases had no gene match. In germline, CDR1 is SNHLY, CDR2 FYNNEI. Written as DNA, the CDR3 is TGTGCCAGCGAGAGGGGACTAGCAAGCTACGAGCAGTACTTC. Translating gives CASERGLASYEQYF.

The chain joins TRBV11-3 to TRBJ2-1; perhaps TRBD1 as D (7 bases). The V end lost 5 bases, the J end lost 6 bases, and 14 bases lay between the germline ends. The germline gives CDR1 SGHNT, CDR2 YENEEA. The length of the CDR3 is 14 residues. The CDR3 sequence is CASSPGGTVNEQFF. The DNA for the CDR3 is TGTGCCAGCAGCCCAGGCGGGACAGTCAATGAGCAGTTCTTC.

The chain employs TRBV6-5 and TRBJ2-2; D is unresolved. V dropped 6 bases and J dropped 2 bases, with 10 bases sitting between them. The germline V gene has CDR1 MNHEY and CDR2 SVGAGI. The CDR3 loop spans 14 amino acids. The CDR3 DNA is TGTGCCAGCAGACCACCCTCCAACACCGGGGAGCTGTTTTTT. The encoded protein is CASRPPSNTGELFF.

For the CDR3, the DNA is TGTGCCAGCAGCTTGGCCCAGTGGAGCGGGGGGCCGAACACCGGGGAGCTGTTTTTT. This translates into CASSLAQWSGGPNTGELFF. The chain employs TRBV5-4 and TRBJ2-2; 9 bases line up with TRBD2. The length of the CDR3 is 19 residues. The germline V gene encodes CDR1 SGHNT and CDR2 YYREEE (reference sequence). Trimming cost V 0 bases and J 0 bases; bases outside gene matches: 9.

The V gene is TRBV18, the J gene TRBJ2-2; D is perhaps TRBD1 (5 bases). Germline V lookup: CDR1 KGHSH, CDR2 LQKENI. The CDR3 has 14 residues. The ends were cut back, 3 bases at V and 3 bases at J, with 8 bases in the middle. The CDR3 coding sequence is TGTGCCAGCTCACCTCTGACAGACACCGGGGAGCTGTTTTTT. This encodes CASSPLTDTGELFF.

The V gene is TRBV28, the J gene TRBJ1-3; D call uncertain. Germline CDR1 reads MDHEN; CDR2 reads SYDVKM. The CDR3 consists of 13 residues. V lost 6 bases to trimming and J lost 4 bases, with 10 bases between them. The CDR3 DNA is TGTGCCAGCAGCACCGAGATCGGAAACACCATATATTTT. Translation: CASSTEIGNTIYF.

J is TRBJ1-2 and V is TRBV5-1; maybe TRBD1 (5 bases). Per germline, CDR1 SGHRS and CDR2 YFSETQ. The ends were cut back, 0 bases at V and 3 bases at J, with 12 bases in the middle. CDR3 length equals 15 residues. The CDR3 DNA follows: TGCGCCAGCAGCTTGGCCAGTGTAGGGGACTATGGCTACACCTTC. It translates to CASSLASVGDYGYTF.

The chain carries TRBV18 and TRBJ2-1; perhaps TRBD1 as D (7 bases). The CDR3 consists of 17 residues. Germline V gene data show CDR1 as KGHSH and CDR2 as LQKENI. Trimming cost V 3 bases and J 5 bases, with 20 bases left between them. The CDR3 sequence is CASSPPGAGGTDNEQFF. In DNA, the CDR3 is TGTGCCAGCTCACCCCCCGGGGCAGGGGGGACCGACAATGAGCAGTTCTTC.

The chain combines TRBV7-9 with TRBJ2-7; TRBD2 matches at 12 bases. Germline lookup yields CDR1 SEHNR and CDR2 FQNEAQ (reference sequence). The ends lost 5 bases at V and 5 bases at J; junction bases unmatched: 7. This CDR3 comprises 15 residues. CDR3 sequence (DNA): TGTGCCAGCAGCGCCCGACTAGCGGGAGTTGACGAGCAGTACTTC. This sequence encodes CASSARLAGVDEQYF. Full variable domain (rest looked up from reference TRBV7-9 and TRBJ2-7): DTGVSQNPRHKITKRGQNVTFRCDPISEHNRLYWYRQTLGQGPEFLTYFQNEAQLEKSRLLSDRFSAERPKGSFSTLEIQRTEQGDSAMYLCASSARLAGVDEQYFGPGTRLTVT.

J is TRBJ2-3 and V is TRBV7-5. TRBV7-5 is tagged as a pseudogene. The CDR3 spans 13 residues. This CDR3 reads CASSAWTDDTQYF. In nucleotides, the CDR3 is TGTGCCAGCAGCGCCTGGACGGATGATACGCAGTATTTT.

The chain links TRBV6-5 to TRBJ1-1; 8 bases map to TRBD1. CDR1 is MNHEY, CDR2 SVGAGI, per germline. After removal of 5 bases from V and 11 bases from J, the junction contained 7 bases not matched to a gene. This CDR3 is 12 amino acids long. CDR3 bases: TGTGCCAGCAGTCAGGGGGCTCCTGGGGCTTTCTTT. Amino acid sequence: CASSQGAPGAFF.

The chain couples TRBV10-3 to TRBJ2-1, with 8 bases lining up with TRBD1. The CDR3 length is 15 residues. In germline, CDR1 is ENHRY, CDR2 SYGVKD. Losses at the gene ends were 2 bases for V and 1 base for J; bases not matched to a gene: 1. CDR3 sequence reads: CAISETGGSYNEQFF. CDR3 nucleotides: TGTGCCATCAGTGAGACAGGGGGGTCCTACAATGAGCAGTTCTTC.

This clone was seen a single time. The chain couples TRBV27 to TRBJ1-2; possibly TRBD1 for D (5 bases). The CDR3 sequence is 13 residues long. Trimming took off 8 bases at V and 10 bases at J, with 20 bases between the two ends. CDR1 and CDR2 from the germline V gene are MNHEY and SMNVEV (reference sequence). The CDR3 coding sequence is TGTGCCAGCTCCCCCTGGGACCCTATTTTCTACACCTTC. It yields the protein CASSPWDPIFYTF.

This chain connects TRBV28 to TRBJ1-2; D is unclear. The CDR3 extends over 14 amino acids. Deletions cut 4 bases from V and 7 bases from J, with 16 bases between. Germline CDR1 reads MDHEN; CDR2 reads SYDVKM. CDR3: CASSSPGLSGGYTF. CDR3 DNA sequence: TGTGCCAGCAGTTCCCCGGGTCTCTCGGGTGGCTACACCTTC.